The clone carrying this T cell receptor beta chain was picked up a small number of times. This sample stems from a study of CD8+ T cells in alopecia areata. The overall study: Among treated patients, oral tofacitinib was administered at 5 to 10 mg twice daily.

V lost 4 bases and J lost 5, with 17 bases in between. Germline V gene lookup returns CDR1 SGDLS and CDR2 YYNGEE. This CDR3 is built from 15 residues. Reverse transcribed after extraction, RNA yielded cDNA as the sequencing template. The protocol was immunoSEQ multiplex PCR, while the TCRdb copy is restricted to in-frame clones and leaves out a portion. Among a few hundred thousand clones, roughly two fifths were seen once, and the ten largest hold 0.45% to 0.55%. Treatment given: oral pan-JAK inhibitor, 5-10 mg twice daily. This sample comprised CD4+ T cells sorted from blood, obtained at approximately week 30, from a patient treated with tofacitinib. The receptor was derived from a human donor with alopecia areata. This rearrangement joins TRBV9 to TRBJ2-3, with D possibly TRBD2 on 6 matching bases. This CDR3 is CASSSVGGAKDTQYF. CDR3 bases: TGTGCCAGCAGCTCAGTAGGAGGGGCCAAAGATACGCAGTATTTT.